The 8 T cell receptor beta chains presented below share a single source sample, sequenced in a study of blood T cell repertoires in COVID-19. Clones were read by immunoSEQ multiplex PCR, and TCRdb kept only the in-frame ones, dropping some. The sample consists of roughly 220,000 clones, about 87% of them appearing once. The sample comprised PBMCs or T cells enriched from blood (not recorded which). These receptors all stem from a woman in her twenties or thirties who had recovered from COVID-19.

The CDR3 nucleotides read TGTGCCAGCAGGGCAGGGTATTCACCCCTCCACTTT. Residues: CASRAGYSPLHF. V is TRBV6-5 and J is TRBJ1-6, with a possible D match to TRBD1 (5 bases). This CDR3 spans 12 amino acids. The V gene lost 6 bases and the J gene lost 8 bases, with 8 bases spanning the gap. Looked up from germline, CDR1 is MNHEY and CDR2 is SVGAGI.

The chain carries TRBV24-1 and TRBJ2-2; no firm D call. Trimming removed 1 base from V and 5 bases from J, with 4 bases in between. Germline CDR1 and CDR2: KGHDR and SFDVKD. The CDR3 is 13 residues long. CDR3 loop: CATSDFRTGELFF. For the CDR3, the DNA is TGTGCCACCAGTGATTTTCGGACCGGGGAGCTGTTTTTT.

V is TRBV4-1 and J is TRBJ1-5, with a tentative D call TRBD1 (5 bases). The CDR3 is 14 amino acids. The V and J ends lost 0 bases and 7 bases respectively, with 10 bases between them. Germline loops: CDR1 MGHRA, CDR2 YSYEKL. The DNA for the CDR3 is TGCGCCAGCAGCCAAGATCGGCCAGGGCAGCCCCAGCATTTT. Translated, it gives CASSQDRPGQPQHF.

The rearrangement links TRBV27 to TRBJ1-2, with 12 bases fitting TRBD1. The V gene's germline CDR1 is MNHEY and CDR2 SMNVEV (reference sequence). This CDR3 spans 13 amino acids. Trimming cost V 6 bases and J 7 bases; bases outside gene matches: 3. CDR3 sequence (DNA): TGTGCCAGCAGCCCGGGACAGGGGGCTGGCTACACCTTC. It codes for CASSPGQGAGYTF.

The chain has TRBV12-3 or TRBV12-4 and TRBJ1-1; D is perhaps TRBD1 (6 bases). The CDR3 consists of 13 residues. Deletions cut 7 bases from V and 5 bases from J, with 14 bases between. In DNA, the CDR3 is TGTGCCAGCACCAAGGACAGTGTTACTGAAGCTTTCTTT. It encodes CASTKDSVTEAFF.

The CDR3 here is CASRNSGTSYLETQYF. The CDR3 DNA sequence: TGTGCCAGCAGGAACTCCGGGACTAGCTATCTGGAGACCCAGTACTTC. This sequence joins TRBV11-2 and TRBJ2-5; 9 nucleotides match TRBD2. The CDR3 runs 16 residues. Trimming cost V 6 bases and J 5 bases; bases outside gene matches: 13. Germline loops: CDR1 SGHAT, CDR2 FQNNGV. The full variable domain, rest sourced from reference TRBV11-2 and TRBJ2-5, is EAGVAQSPRYKIIEKRQSVAFWCNPISGHATLYWYQQILGQGPKLLIQFQNNGVVDDSQLPKDRFSAERLKGVDSTLKIQPAKLEDSAVYLCASRNSGTSYLETQYFGPGTRLLVL.

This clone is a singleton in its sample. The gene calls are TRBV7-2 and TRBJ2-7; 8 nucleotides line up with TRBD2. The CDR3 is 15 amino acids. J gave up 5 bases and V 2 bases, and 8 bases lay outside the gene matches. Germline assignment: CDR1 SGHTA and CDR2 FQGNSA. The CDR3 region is CASSLQRGGRNEQYF. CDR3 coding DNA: TGTGCCAGCAGCTTACAACGGGGGGGCCGGAACGAGCAGTACTTC.

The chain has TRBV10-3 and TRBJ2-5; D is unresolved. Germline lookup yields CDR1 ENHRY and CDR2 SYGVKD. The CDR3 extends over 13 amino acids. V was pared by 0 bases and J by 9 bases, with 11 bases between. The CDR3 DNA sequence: TGTGCCATCAGTGAGTCCCAAGCAACGGCCCAGTACTTC. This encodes CAISESQATAQYF.